The rows below give T cell receptor beta chains drawn from one sample of a study of T cells of healthy individuals. TCRdb processed the 5' RACE reads anew with MiXCR; each CDR3 protein has one entry. Here the sample spans tens of thousands of distinct CDR3 sequences, roughly 16% being singletons. The receptors originated from a human donor in good health. CDR3s include the opening cysteine and the closing phenylalanine or tryptophan. The order of the fields is clone size, V gene, CDR3 length, J gene, D gene, CDR3 DNA, CDR3 protein. The D gene is left open where the match is weak. Size tells how often a clone was seen (once, few, many) or the class of an expanded clone, and some rows leave it out.

abundance: few; v_gene: TRBV21-1; len: 17; j_gene: TRBJ2-1; d_gene: NA; CDR3nt: TGTGCCAGCAACCAAACCGGGACAGGGGGCGCCGGGAATGAGCAGTTCTTC; CDR3aa: CASNQTGTGGAGNEQFF
abundance: many; v_gene: TRBV12-3/TRBV12-4; len: 15; j_gene: TRBJ2-7; d_gene: TRBD1; CDR3nt: TGTGCCAGCAGGCTGGGACAGGGGAACTCCTACGAGCAGTACTTC; CDR3aa: CASRLGQGNSYEQYF
abundance: many; v_gene: TRBV6-2/TRBV6-3; len: 15; j_gene: TRBJ1-1; d_gene: TRBD1; CDR3nt: TGTGCCAGCAGCCACCCTCGGACAGGGATAATGGTAGCTTTCTTT; CDR3aa: CASSHPRTGIMVAFF
abundance: medium-sized; v_gene: TRBV12-3/TRBV12-4; len: 15; j_gene: TRBJ1-5; d_gene: TRBD1; CDR3nt: TGTGCCAGCAGTTTTGGGACAGGGGGCAATCAGCCCCAGCATTTT; CDR3aa: CASSFGTGGNQPQHF
abundance: many; v_gene: TRBV29-1; len: 11; j_gene: TRBJ1-2; d_gene: NA; CDR3nt: TGCAGCGGAGTGGCAGGGAAGGGCTACACCTTC; CDR3aa: CSGVAGKGYTF
abundance: few; v_gene: TRBV5-4; len: 15; j_gene: TRBJ2-7; d_gene: TRBD1; CDR3nt: TGTGCCAGCAGCTTGCGAGGGGGCGGTTCGCGCGAGCAGTACTTC; CDR3aa: CASSLRGGGSREQYF
abundance: many; v_gene: TRBV7-3; len: 13; j_gene: TRBJ2-3; d_gene: NA; CDR3nt: TGTGCCAGCAGCTTACTGACCGGGGATACGCAGTATTTT; CDR3aa: CASSLLTGDTQYF
abundance: few; v_gene: TRBV14; len: 15; j_gene: TRBJ1-3; d_gene: NA; CDR3nt: TGTGCCAGCAGCCCCTTGGGACTCTCTGGAAACACCATATATTTT; CDR3aa: CASSPLGLSGNTIYF
abundance: NA; v_gene: TRBV4-2; len: 18; j_gene: TRBJ2-1; d_gene: NA; CDR3nt: TGTGCCAGCAGCCAAGAGGCAAGCCCTTTCCGGGCCTACAATGAGCAGTTCTTC; CDR3aa: CASSQEASPFRAYNEQFF
abundance: NA; v_gene: TRBV7-2; len: 12; j_gene: TRBJ1-4; d_gene: NA; CDR3nt: TGTGCCAGCAGCTTCCGGGGTGAAAAACTGTTTTTT; CDR3aa: CASSFRGEKLFF
abundance: few; v_gene: TRBV5-6; len: 15; j_gene: TRBJ2-7; d_gene: TRBD1; CDR3nt: TGTGCCAGCAGCTTGGTGGACAGGGGGGTCTACGAGCAGTACTTC; CDR3aa: CASSLVDRGVYEQYF
abundance: NA; v_gene: TRBV12-3/TRBV12-4; len: 22; j_gene: TRBJ2-1; d_gene: TRBD2; CDR3nt: TGTGCCAGCAGTTTGGTCCGTCGGGGACTAGCGGGACCACATTCGCTGGTTACTCAATTGTTCTTC; CDR3aa: CASSLVRRGLAGPHSLVTQLFF
abundance: many; v_gene: TRBV20-1; len: 16; j_gene: TRBJ2-3; d_gene: TRBD2; CDR3nt: TGCAGTGCCAGGGGGTCGAGCGGGGGGGTCACAGATACGCAGTATTTT; CDR3aa: CSARGSSGGVTDTQYF
abundance: few; v_gene: TRBV6-5; len: 18; j_gene: TRBJ1-6; d_gene: TRBD1; CDR3nt: TGTGCCAGCAGTTACTGGGGACAGGGGAGGCGATATAATTCACCCCTCCACTTT; CDR3aa: CASSYWGQGRRYNSPLHF
abundance: many; v_gene: TRBV6-6; len: 14; j_gene: TRBJ1-2; d_gene: NA; CDR3nt: TGTGCCAGCAGTTACTCGAAGGGGAACTATGGCTACACCTTC; CDR3aa: CASSYSKGNYGYTF
abundance: few; v_gene: TRBV4-3; len: 16; j_gene: TRBJ2-7; d_gene: NA; CDR3nt: TGCGCCAGCAGCCAAGATTTAGCTAGCAGAAACTACGAGCAGTACTTC; CDR3aa: CASSQDLASRNYEQYF
abundance: many; v_gene: TRBV27; len: 20; j_gene: TRBJ1-1; d_gene: NA; CDR3nt: TGTGCCAGCAGTTTATCTTTTGGAGTAAGCAACACCCCCGGGAGCACTGAAGCTTTCTTT; CDR3aa: CASSLSFGVSNTPGSTEAFF
abundance: few; v_gene: TRBV29-1; len: 13; j_gene: TRBJ2-2; d_gene: NA; CDR3nt: TGCAGCGTTGGCAGGGGTCTCACCGGGGAGCTGTTTTTT; CDR3aa: CSVGRGLTGELFF
abundance: many; v_gene: TRBV5-1; len: 14; j_gene: TRBJ2-1; d_gene: TRBD2; CDR3nt: TGCGCCAGCAGCGCGGGGGGGAGCTACAATGAGCAGTTCTTC; CDR3aa: CASSAGGSYNEQFF
abundance: many; v_gene: TRBV25-1; len: 18; j_gene: TRBJ1-3; d_gene: NA; CDR3nt: TGTGCCAGCAGTGGGACCTATGAGTGGGGGAGCTCTGGAAACACCATATATTTT; CDR3aa: CASSGTYEWGSSGNTIYF
abundance: few; v_gene: TRBV28; len: 13; j_gene: TRBJ2-5; d_gene: NA; CDR3nt: TGTGCCAGCCGAACGGGTACGCAAGAGACCCAGTACTTC; CDR3aa: CASRTGTQETQYF
abundance: few; v_gene: TRBV25-1; len: 16; j_gene: TRBJ2-7; d_gene: NA; CDR3nt: TGTGCCAGCAGTGTGACCCCGGGACACCTCCCCTACGAGCAGTACTTC; CDR3aa: CASSVTPGHLPYEQYF
abundance: few; v_gene: TRBV20-1; len: 13; j_gene: TRBJ2-7; d_gene: TRBD2; CDR3nt: TGCAGTGCCGACGGGGGGGGGGCCTACGAGCAGTACTTC; CDR3aa: CSADGGGAYEQYF
abundance: few; v_gene: TRBV10-1; len: 13; j_gene: TRBJ2-1; d_gene: NA; CDR3nt: TGCGCCAGCAGCCGGGACATACGCAATGAGCAGTTCTTC; CDR3aa: CASSRDIRNEQFF
abundance: few; v_gene: TRBV6-1; len: 15; j_gene: TRBJ2-7; d_gene: NA; CDR3nt: TGTGCCAGCAGTGGTCGCACGGGGTTTCCCTACGAGCAGTACTTC; CDR3aa: CASSGRTGFPYEQYF
abundance: many; v_gene: TRBV7-9; len: 15; j_gene: TRBJ2-3; d_gene: TRBD2; CDR3nt: TGTGCCAGCAGCTTCGGGAGCGGGGAGGTAGATACGCAGTATTTT; CDR3aa: CASSFGSGEVDTQYF
abundance: medium-sized; v_gene: TRBV7-2; len: 14; j_gene: TRBJ2-7; d_gene: TRBD2; CDR3nt: TGTGCCAGCAGCTTAGGTGTCAAAGCGGGAGAGCAGTACTTC; CDR3aa: CASSLGVKAGEQYF
abundance: many; v_gene: TRBV2; len: 14; j_gene: TRBJ2-3; d_gene: NA; CDR3nt: TGTGCCAGCGGTGACTCCTATAGCACAGATACGCAGTATTTT; CDR3aa: CASGDSYSTDTQYF
abundance: many; v_gene: TRBV6-4; len: 15; j_gene: TRBJ2-2; d_gene: NA; CDR3nt: TGTGCCAGCAGCCCGGGACAAGACGGCACCGGGGAGCTGTTTTTT; CDR3aa: CASSPGQDGTGELFF
abundance: NA; v_gene: TRBV6-5; len: 17; j_gene: TRBJ1-1; d_gene: NA; CDR3nt: TGTGCCAGCAATTCGGGAAGTTGGAACGAGATGAACACTGAAGCTTTCTTT; CDR3aa: CASNSGSWNEMNTEAFF